Sequencing of this T cell receptor beta chain was carried out in a study of T cell repertoires in cytomegalovirus infection. Study findings and constraints: Summed frequency of public TCR beta families distinguished CMV carriers with the relevant HLA.

CDR1 is MNHEY, CDR2 SMNVEV, per germline (reference sequence). Germline trimming cut 0 bases from V and 5 bases from J; bases unmatched to any gene: 9. There are 17 residues in the CDR3. In its sample, this clonotype was seen a few times. The antigen is not known. MiXCR, run by TCRdb on the reads, gives a single entry per CDR3 protein. Among about 150,000 distinct CDR3 sequences listed, about 31% were seen once. Sample: CD8+ T cells from cultured PBMCs, taken from culture after CMV antigen stimulation. This sequence was found in a human donor in good health (CMV status not recorded). Some clones in this sample may be carry-over from other donors' samples. V usage is TRBV27 and J usage is TRBJ2-5; 10 nucleotides line up with TRBD2. CDR3 region: CASSLSPPSGGRETQYF. In nucleotides, the CDR3 is TGTGCCAGCAGTTTATCACCTCCTAGCGGGGGCCGCGAGACCCAGTACTTC.